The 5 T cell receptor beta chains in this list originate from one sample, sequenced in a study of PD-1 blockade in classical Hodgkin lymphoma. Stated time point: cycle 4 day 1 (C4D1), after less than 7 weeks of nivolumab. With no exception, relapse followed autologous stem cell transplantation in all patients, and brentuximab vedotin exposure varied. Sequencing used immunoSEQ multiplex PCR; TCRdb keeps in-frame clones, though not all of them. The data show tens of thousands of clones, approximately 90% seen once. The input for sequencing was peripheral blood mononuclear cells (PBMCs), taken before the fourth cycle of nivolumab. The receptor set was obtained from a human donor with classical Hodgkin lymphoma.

The CDR3 loop reads CASSTLSWDGYTF. In nucleotides, the CDR3 is TGTGCCAGCAGTACTTTGAGTTGGGATGGCTACACCTTC. The chain recombines TRBV2 with TRBJ1-2; D remains ambiguous. The CDR3 has 13 residues. Trimming removed 5 bases at V and 6 bases at J, with 13 bases between. Looked up from germline, CDR1 is SNHLY and CDR2 is FYNNEI. Together with reference TRBV2 and TRBJ1-2, the CDR3 gives the full variable domain: EPEVTQTPSHQVTQMGQEVILRCVPISNHLYFYWYRQILGQKVEFLVSFYNNEISEKSEIFDDQFSVERPDGSNFTLKIRSTKLEDSAMYFCASSTLSWDGYTFGSGTRLTVV.

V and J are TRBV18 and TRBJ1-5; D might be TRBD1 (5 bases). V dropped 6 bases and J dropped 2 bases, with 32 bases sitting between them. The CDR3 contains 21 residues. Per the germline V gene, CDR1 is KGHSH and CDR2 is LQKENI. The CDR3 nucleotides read TGTGCCAGCTCGCCCTTCCCCCAGTCCCGGGACTTCAACGGGGGCAATCAGCCCCAGCATTTT. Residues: CASSPFPQSRDFNGGNQPQHF.

CDR3 nucleotides: TGTGCCAGAAGCTTTTCCGGACAGGTGGGTTCACCCCTCCACTTT. It yields the protein CARSFSGQVGSPLHF. This rearrangement joins TRBV5-3 to TRBJ1-6; 7 bases map to TRBD1. TRBV5-3 is an open reading frame whose function is uncertain. The CDR3 extends over 15 amino acids. Unmatched junction bases numbered 8, after V lost 2 bases and J lost 9 bases.

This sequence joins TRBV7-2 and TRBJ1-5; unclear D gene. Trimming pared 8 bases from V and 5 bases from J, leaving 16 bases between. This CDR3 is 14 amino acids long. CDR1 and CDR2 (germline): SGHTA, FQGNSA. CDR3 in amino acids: CASGVSPSDQPQHF. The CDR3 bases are TGTGCCAGCGGGGTAAGTCCGTCGGATCAGCCCCAGCATTTT. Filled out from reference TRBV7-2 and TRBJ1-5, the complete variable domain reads GAGVSQSPSNKVTEKGKDVELRCDPISGHTALYWYRQSLGQGLEFLIYFQGNSAPDKSGLPSDRFSAERTGGSVSTLTIQRTQQEDSAVYLCASGVSPSDQPQHFGDGTRLSIL.

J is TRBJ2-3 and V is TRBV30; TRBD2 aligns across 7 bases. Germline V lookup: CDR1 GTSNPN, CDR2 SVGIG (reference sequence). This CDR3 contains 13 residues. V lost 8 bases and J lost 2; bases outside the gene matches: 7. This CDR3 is CAGEGANTDTQYF. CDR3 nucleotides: TGTGCCGGGGAGGGTGCTAACACAGATACGCAGTATTTT.